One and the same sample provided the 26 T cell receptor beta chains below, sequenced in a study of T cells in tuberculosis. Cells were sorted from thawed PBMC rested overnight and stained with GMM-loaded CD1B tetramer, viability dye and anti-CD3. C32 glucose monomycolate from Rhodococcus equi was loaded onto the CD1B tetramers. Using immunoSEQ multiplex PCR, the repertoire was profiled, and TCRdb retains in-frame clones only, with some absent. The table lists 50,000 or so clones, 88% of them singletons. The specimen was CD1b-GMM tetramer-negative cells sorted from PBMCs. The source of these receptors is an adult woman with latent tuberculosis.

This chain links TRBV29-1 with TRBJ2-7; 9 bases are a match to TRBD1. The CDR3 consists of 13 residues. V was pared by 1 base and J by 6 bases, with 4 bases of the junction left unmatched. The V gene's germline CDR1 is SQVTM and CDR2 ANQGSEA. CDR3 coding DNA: TGCAGCGTTGAAGTGGGGGACAGGGCCGAGCAGTACTTC. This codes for CSVEVGDRAEQYF.

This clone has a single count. The CDR3 DNA reads TGTGCCAGCAGTTCCCCCGGGACTAGGAGCTCCTACGAGCAGTACTTC. This encodes CASSSPGTRSSYEQYF. The rearrangement uses TRBV28 and TRBJ2-7; TRBD2 matches at 8 bases. From germline, CDR1 is MDHEN and CDR2 SYDVKM. V shed 4 bases, J shed 0 bases, and the junction held 8 bases outside the gene matches. The CDR3 extends over 16 amino acids.

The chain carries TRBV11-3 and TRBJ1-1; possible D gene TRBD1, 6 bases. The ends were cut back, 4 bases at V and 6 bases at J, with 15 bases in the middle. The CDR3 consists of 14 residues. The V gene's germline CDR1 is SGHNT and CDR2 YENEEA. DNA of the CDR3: TGTGCCAGCAGCTGGACAGTTATCAATGCTGAAGCTTTCTTT. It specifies CASSWTVINAEAFF.

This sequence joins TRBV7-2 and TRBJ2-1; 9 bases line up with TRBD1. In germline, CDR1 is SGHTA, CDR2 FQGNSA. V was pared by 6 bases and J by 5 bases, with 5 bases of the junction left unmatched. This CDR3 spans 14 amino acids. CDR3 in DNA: TGTGCCAGCAGAGAGGGACAGGGTGACAATGAGCAGTTCTTC. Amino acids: CASREGQGDNEQFF.

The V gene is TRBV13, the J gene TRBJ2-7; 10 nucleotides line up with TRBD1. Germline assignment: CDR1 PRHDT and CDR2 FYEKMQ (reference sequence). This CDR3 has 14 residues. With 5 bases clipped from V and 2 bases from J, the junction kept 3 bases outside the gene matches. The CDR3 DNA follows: TGTGCCAGCAGCGCAGGACAGGGGGCCTACGAGCAGTACTTC. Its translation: CASSAGQGAYEQYF.

The CDR3 loop is CASSQDSQGHQPQHF. The CDR3 coding sequence is TGCGCCAGCAGCCAAGATAGTCAGGGCCATCAGCCCCAGCATTTT. The chain employs TRBV4-3 and TRBJ1-5; D is perhaps TRBD1 (5 bases). Germline V gives CDR1 LGHNA, CDR2 YSLEER. This CDR3 is built from 15 residues. V lost 0 bases to trimming and J lost 5 bases, with 11 bases between them.

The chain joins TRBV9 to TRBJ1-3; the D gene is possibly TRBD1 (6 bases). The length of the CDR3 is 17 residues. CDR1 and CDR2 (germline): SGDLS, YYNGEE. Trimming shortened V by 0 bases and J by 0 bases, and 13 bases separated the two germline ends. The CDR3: CASSVAGGGLSGNTIYF. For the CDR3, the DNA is TGTGCCAGCAGCGTAGCAGGCGGGGGCCTCTCTGGAAACACCATATATTTT.

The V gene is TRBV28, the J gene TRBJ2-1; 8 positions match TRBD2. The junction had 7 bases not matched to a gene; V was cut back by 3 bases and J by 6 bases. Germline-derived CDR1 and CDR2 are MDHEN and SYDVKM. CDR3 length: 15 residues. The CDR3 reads CASSFSGNRPNEQFF. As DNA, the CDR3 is TGTGCCAGCAGTTTTAGCGGGAACCGCCCCAATGAGCAGTTCTTC.

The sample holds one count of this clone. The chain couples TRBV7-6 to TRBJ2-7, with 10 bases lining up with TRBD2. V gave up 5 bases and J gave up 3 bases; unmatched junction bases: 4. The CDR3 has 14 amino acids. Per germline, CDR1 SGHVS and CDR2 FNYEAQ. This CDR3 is CASSPWTSGYEQYF. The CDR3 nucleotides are TGTGCCAGCAGCCCCTGGACTAGCGGCTACGAGCAGTACTTC.

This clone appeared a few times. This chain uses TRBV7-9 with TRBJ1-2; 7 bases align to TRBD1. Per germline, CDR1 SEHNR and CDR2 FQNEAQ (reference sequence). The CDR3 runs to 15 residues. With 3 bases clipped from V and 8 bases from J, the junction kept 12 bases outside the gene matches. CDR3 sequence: CASSFPDRTGAGYTF. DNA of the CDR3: TGTGCCAGCAGCTTCCCCGATCGTACAGGGGCCGGCTACACCTTC.

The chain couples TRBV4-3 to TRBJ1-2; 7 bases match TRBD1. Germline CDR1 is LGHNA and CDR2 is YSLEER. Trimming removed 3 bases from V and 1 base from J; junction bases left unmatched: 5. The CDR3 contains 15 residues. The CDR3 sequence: CASSQTTGYNYGYTF. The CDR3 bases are TGCGCCAGCAGCCAGACGACAGGGTATAACTATGGCTACACCTTC.

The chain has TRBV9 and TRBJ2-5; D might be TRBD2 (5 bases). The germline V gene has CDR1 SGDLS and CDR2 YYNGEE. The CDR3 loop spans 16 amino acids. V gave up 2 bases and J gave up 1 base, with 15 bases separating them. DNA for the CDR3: TGTGCCAGCAGCGTCATGCCCTCCAGCGGCCAAGAGACCCAGTACTTC. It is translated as CASSVMPSSGQETQYF.

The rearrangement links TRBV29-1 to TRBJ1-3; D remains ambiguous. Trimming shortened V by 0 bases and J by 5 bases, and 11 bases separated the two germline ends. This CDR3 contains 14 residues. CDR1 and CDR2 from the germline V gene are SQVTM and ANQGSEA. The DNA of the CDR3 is TGCAGCGTTGAAGATGTCACGGGGAGAAACACCATATATTTT. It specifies CSVEDVTGRNTIYF.

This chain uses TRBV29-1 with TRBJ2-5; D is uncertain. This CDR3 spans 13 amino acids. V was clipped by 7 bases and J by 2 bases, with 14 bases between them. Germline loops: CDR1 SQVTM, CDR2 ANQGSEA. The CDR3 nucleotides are TGCAGCGGACTGGAAAGTAGGCAAGAGACCCAGTACTTC. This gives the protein CSGLESRQETQYF.

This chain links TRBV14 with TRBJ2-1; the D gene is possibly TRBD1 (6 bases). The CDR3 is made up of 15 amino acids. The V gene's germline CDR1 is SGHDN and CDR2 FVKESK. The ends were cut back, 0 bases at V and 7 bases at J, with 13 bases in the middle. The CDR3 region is CASSQDPDRWNEQFF. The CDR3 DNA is TGTGCCAGCAGCCAAGATCCCGACAGGTGGAATGAGCAGTTCTTC.

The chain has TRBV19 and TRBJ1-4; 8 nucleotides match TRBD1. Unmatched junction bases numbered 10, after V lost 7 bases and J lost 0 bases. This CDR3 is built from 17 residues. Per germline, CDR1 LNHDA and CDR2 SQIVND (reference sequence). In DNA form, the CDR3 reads TGTGCCAGTAAAAGCTGGGCGACAGGGGCAACTAATGAAAAACTGTTTTTT. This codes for CASKSWATGATNEKLFF.

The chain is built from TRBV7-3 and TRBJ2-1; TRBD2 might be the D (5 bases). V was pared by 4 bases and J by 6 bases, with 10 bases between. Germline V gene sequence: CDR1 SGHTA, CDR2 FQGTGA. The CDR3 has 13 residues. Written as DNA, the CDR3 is TGTGCCAGCAGCTCCGGACTGGGCAATGAGCAGTTCTTC. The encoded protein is CASSSGLGNEQFF.

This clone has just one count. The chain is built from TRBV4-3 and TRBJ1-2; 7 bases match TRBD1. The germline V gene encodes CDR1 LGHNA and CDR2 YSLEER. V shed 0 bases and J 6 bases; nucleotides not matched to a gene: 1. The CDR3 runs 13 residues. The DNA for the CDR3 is TGCGCCAGCAGCCAAGAGACAGGGCATGGCTACACCTTC. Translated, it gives CASSQETGHGYTF.

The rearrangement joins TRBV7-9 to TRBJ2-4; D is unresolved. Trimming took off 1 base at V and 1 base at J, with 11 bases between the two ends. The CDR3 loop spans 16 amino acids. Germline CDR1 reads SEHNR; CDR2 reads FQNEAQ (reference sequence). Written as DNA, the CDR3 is TGTGCCAGCAGCTTAGTCGAGGATTGGGCCAAAAACATTCAGTACTTC. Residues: CASSLVEDWAKNIQYF.

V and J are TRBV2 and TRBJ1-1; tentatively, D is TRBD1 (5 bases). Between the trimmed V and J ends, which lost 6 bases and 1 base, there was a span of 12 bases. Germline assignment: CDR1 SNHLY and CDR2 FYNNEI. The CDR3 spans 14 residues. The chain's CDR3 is CASRKGEANTEAFF. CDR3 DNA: TGTGCCAGCAGAAAAGGGGAGGCGAACACTGAAGCTTTCTTT.

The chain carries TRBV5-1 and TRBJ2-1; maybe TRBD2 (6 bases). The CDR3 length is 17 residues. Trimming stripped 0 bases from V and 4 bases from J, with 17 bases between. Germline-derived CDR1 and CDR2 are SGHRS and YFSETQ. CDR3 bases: TGCGCCAGCAGCTTGGTCCCGGGGGAGCGGACATACAATGAGCAGTTCTTC. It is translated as CASSLVPGERTYNEQFF.

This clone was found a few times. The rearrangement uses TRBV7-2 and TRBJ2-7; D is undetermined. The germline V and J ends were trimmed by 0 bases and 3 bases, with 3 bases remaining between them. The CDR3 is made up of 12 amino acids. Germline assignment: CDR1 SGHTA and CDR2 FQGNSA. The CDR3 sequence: CASSLAHYEQYF. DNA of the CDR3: TGTGCCAGCAGCTTAGCACACTACGAGCAGTACTTC.

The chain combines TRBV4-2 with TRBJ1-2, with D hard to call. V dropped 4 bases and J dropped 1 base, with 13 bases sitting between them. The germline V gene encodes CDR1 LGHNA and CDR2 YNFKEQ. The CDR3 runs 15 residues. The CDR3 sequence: CASSPNGLINYGYTF. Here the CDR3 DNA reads TGTGCCAGCAGCCCGAATGGACTGATTAACTATGGCTACACCTTC.

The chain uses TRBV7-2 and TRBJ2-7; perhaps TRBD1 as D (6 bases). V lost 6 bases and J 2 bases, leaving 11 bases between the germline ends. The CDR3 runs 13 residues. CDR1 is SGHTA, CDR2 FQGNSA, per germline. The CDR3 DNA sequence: TGTGCCAGCAGGCAGGACAGTACCTACGAGCAGTACTTC. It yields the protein CASRQDSTYEQYF.

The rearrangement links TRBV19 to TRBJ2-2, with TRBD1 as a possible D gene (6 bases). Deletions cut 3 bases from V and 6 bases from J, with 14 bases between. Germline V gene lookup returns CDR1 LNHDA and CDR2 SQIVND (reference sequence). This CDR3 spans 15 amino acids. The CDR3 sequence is CASSIHPKGAGELFF. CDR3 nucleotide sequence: TGTGCCAGTAGTATTCACCCTAAGGGGGCCGGGGAGCTGTTTTTT.

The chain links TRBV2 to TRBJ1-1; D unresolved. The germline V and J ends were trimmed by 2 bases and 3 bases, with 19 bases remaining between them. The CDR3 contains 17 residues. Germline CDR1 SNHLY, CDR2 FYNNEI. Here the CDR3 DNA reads TGTGCCAGCAGTGAAATGGATCCATCCTACGGGTACACTGAAGCTTTCTTT. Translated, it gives CASSEMDPSYGYTEAFF.